A single sample gave rise to the 5 T cell receptor beta chains below, sequenced in a study of blood T cell repertoires in COVID-19. Profiled with immunoSEQ multiplex PCR; TCRdb holds only in-frame clones, not every one. The sample shows tens of thousands of clones, around 83% of them seen only once. Sequencing used peripheral blood. Every receptor here comes from a human donor with acute or convalescent COVID-19. The donor label of this sample is uncertain.

This rearrangement joins TRBV6-2 or TRBV6-3 to TRBJ1-1, with 10 bases matching TRBD1. CDR3 length equals 19 residues. J lost 0 bases, V lost 2 bases, and 12 bases had no gene match. In germline, CDR1 is MNHEY, CDR2 SVGEGT. CDR3 nucleotides: TGTGCCAGCAGTTACACCTATCTTGGACAGGGGGATTTGAACACTGAAGCTTTCTTT. Amino acids: CASSYTYLGQGDLNTEAFF.

There are a few counts of this clone. The chain is built from TRBV27 and TRBJ1-6; 8 bases agree with TRBD1. CDR1 and CDR2 from the germline V gene are MNHEY and SMNVEV (reference sequence). Trimming removed 5 bases from V and 6 bases from J; junction bases left unmatched: 9. The CDR3 length is 16 residues. CDR3 in amino acids: CASSGRTGPVNSPLHF. DNA for the CDR3: TGTGCCAGCAGTGGCCGGACAGGGCCTGTTAATTCACCCCTCCACTTT.

This clone came up a few times. This sequence joins TRBV2 and TRBJ2-3; D call uncertain. Trimming cost V 3 bases and J 0 bases, with 4 bases left between them. The germline V gene has CDR1 SNHLY and CDR2 FYNNEI. This CDR3 spans 13 amino acids. The CDR3 nucleotides read TGTGCCAGCAGTGACCAGAGCACAGATACGCAGTATTTT. It yields the protein CASSDQSTDTQYF.

The count of this clone is one. The genes are TRBV9 and TRBJ2-3; 12 bases line up with TRBD2. This CDR3 comprises 16 residues. Germline CDR1 reads SGDLS; CDR2 reads YYNGEE. V was pared by 2 bases and J by 1 base, with 2 bases of the junction left unmatched. CDR3 sequence (DNA): TGTGCCAGCAGCGTCCTAGCGGGGGGGGGCACAGATACGCAGTATTTT. This translates into CASSVLAGGGTDTQYF. Variable domain in full (rest from reference TRBV9 and TRBJ2-3): DSGVTQTPKHLITATGQRVTLRCSPRSGDLSVYWYQQSLDQGLQFLIQYYNGEERAKGNILERFSAQQFPDLHSELNLSSLELGDSALYFCASSVLAGGGTDTQYFGPGTRLTVL.

The V call is TRBV7-9, the J call TRBJ1-1; 9 nucleotides align to TRBD1. V dropped 1 base and J dropped 4; count of bases not matched to a gene: 7. CDR3 length: 16 amino acids. Germline assignment: CDR1 SEHNR and CDR2 FQNEAQ (reference sequence). This chain's CDR3 is CASSLEAWDRVTEAFF. As DNA, the CDR3 is TGTGCCAGCAGCTTAGAGGCTTGGGACAGGGTCACTGAAGCTTTCTTT.